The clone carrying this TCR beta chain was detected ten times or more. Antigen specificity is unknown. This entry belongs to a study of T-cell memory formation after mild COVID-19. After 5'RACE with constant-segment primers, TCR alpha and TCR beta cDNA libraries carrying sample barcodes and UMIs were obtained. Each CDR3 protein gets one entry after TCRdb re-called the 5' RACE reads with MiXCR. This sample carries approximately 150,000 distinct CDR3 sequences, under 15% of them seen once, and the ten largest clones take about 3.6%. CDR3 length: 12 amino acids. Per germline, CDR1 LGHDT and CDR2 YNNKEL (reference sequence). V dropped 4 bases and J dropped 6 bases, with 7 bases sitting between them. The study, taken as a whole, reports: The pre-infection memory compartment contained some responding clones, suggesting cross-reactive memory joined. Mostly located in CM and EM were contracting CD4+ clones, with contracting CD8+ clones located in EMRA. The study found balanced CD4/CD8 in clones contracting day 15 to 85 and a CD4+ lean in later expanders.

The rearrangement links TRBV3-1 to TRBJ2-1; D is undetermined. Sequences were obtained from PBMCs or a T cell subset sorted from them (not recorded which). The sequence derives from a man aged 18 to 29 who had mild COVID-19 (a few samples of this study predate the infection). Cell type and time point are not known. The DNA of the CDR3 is TGTGCCAGCAGCCTTTACAGCAATGAGCAGTTCTTC. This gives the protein CASSLYSNEQFF.